The next 6 T cell receptor beta chains were all read from a single sample in a study of HIV-infected patients and healthy controls. No cell fractionation was done, so the repertoire covers all unsorted peripheral blood T cells. Alpha and beta constant-region primers primed reverse transcription of around 500 ng RNA. Each of the alpha and beta chains got its own library through chain-specific third strand synthesis with indices. TCRdb recomputed calls from the 5' RACE reads with MiXCR, one row per CDR3 protein. Of about 10,000 distinct CDR3 sequences listed, approximately 8.2% were seen once; the top ten hold 3.5% to 4.5%. The sequencing input was blood. All receptors come from an adult in good health.

A few counts support this clonotype. V usage is TRBV20-1 and J usage is TRBJ1-2; 7 bases are shared with TRBD1. J gave up 2 bases and V 5 bases, and 2 bases lay outside the gene matches. CDR1 is DFQATT, CDR2 SNEGSKA, per germline (reference sequence). The CDR3 is 12 amino acids. In DNA, the CDR3 is TGCAGTGCTCGACAGGGAAACTATGGCTACACCTTC. This translates into CSARQGNYGYTF.

This clonotype was seen many times. V gene TRBV12-3 or TRBV12-4 combines with J gene TRBJ2-3; D may be TRBD2 (5 bases). The CDR3 length is 15 residues. The germline V and J ends were trimmed by 2 bases and 3 bases, with 12 bases remaining between them. The CDR3 region has the DNA TGTGCCAGCAGTTTATGGGAGTCGGGGACAGATACGCAGTATTTT. This translates into CASSLWESGTDTQYF.

This clonotype was recorded many times. The chain is built from TRBV5-6 and TRBJ1-4; D not certain. From germline, CDR1 is SGHDT and CDR2 YYEEEE. The V gene lost 2 bases and the J gene lost 8 bases, with 16 bases spanning the gap. The CDR3 consists of 15 residues. Here the CDR3 DNA reads TGTGCCAGCAGCTTTTCCGAGGGTCTGCAGGAAAAACTGTTTTTT. Its protein is CASSFSEGLQEKLFF.

By share of the sample, this clonotype is medium-sized. This chain uses TRBV6-1 with TRBJ1-2, with D unclear. Trimming left V 6 bases short and J 3 bases short, with 11 bases between. CDR1 MNHNS and CDR2 SASEGT come from the germline V gene. The CDR3 contains 13 residues. CDR3 amino acids: CASSPLGHYGYTF. In DNA form, the CDR3 reads TGTGCCAGCAGCCCTCTCGGACACTATGGCTACACCTTC.

By sample share, this clonotype is medium-sized (0.01 to 0.1%). V is TRBV5-4 and J is TRBJ2-5, with 8 bases fitting TRBD2. Germline loops: CDR1 SGHNT, CDR2 YYREEE (reference sequence). This CDR3 has 14 residues. With V trimmed by 2 bases and J by 1 base, 1 base remained unmatched. CDR3: CASSLGLAQETQYF. CDR3 DNA: TGTGCCAGCAGCTTAGGACTAGCCCAAGAGACCCAGTACTTC.

This clonotype is classed as medium-sized. The J gene is TRBJ2-1, the V gene TRBV2; TRBD2 is a possible D gene (5 bases). The germline gives CDR1 SNHLY, CDR2 FYNNEI. V was cut by 8 bases and J by 8 bases, with 16 bases left in between. This CDR3 is built from 13 residues. The CDR3 here is CASVTTLRDEQFF. The CDR3 coding sequence is TGTGCCAGCGTGACAACTCTGAGGGATGAGCAGTTCTTC.